The following is a T cell receptor beta chain sequence with its context. Its specificity is not known. Time point described: newly diagnosed GD, antithyroid drugs for less than 3 months. The TCR library used RNA extracted from PBMCs. This record comes from a study of regulatory T cells in long-lasting Graves disease. Points from the study as a whole: Gene preferences differed: TRBV28, TRBJ1-2, TRBJ2-5 in persistent cases.

iRepertoire HTBI primers and Arm-PCR of CDR3 regions built TCR beta libraries. TCRdb reprocessed the multiplex PCR reads with MiXCR, giving one entry per CDR3 protein. The sample lists approximately 480,000 distinct CDR3 sequences; about 17% were seen once. Trimming removed 5 bases from V and 0 bases from J, with 8 bases in between. The CDR3 consists of 15 residues. In germline, CDR1 is LNHDA, CDR2 SQIVND (reference sequence). This same sample was also taken into another study, of T cells in Graves' hyperthyroidism and ophthalmopathy. From that report: Hyperthyroidism of Graves' type that showed no ophthalmopathy progression within 18 months was stable. Blood shared most expanded thyroid clonotypes above 0.001. With a median lead of around 6.7 months before onset, the model predicted ophthalmopathy.

This sequence was found in a man aged 35 to 55 with Graves disease. Sequenced material: peripheral blood mononuclear cells (PBMCs), taken at new diagnosis, from a patient treated with antithyroid drugs. The rearrangement joins TRBV19 to TRBJ2-6; D call uncertain. The CDR3 loop reads CASSPWHSGANVLTF. The CDR3 region has the DNA TGTGCCAGTAGTCCCTGGCACTCTGGGGCCAACGTCCTGACTTTC.